A selection of T cell receptor beta chains follows, all from one sample in a study of Graves' ophthalmopathy and Graves' hyperthyroidism. TCRdb recomputed calls from the multiplex PCR reads with MiXCR, one row per CDR3 protein. In the table there are 150,000 to 200,000 distinct CDR3 sequences, roughly two fifths of which are singletons. Sequencing input: peripheral blood. These receptors were collected from a man between 25 and 39 years old with Graves' ophthalmopathy. The CDR3 runs from the conserved cysteine through the conserved F or W. The D gene is left open where the match is weak. Clone size appears in some rows only: once, few, many, or a class for an expanded clone.

TRBJ2-5	TRBV9	.	TRBD2	CASSVDGGETQYF	TGTGCCAGCAGCGTAGACGGGGGGGAGACCCAGTACTTC
TRBJ2-5	TRBV6-2/TRBV6-3	many	TRBD1	CASSLIQPRQGQLQETQYF	TGTGCCAGCAGTTTAATCCAACCCCGACAGGGACAACTCCAAGAGACCCAGTACTTC
TRBJ1-1	TRBV30	many	.	CAWSGRFEAFF	TGTGCCTGGAGTGGACGGTTTGAAGCTTTCTTT
TRBJ2-7	TRBV24-1	.	TRBD1	CATAGQGHEQYF	TGTGCCACCGCGGGACAGGGCCACGAGCAGTACTTC
TRBJ1-2	TRBV12-3/TRBV12-4	many	.	CASSPPLDYGYTF	TGTGCCAGCAGTCCCCCCCTGGACTATGGCTACACCTTC
TRBJ2-5	TRBV7-2	many	TRBD1	CASSSQFQGGPETQYF	TGTGCCAGCAGCTCCCAGTTTCAAGGGGGCCCAGAGACCCAGTACTTC
TRBJ1-1	TRBV30	many	TRBD1	CASRQGRTEAFF	TGTGCCAGCAGACAGGGGAGAACTGAAGCTTTCTTT
TRBJ2-7	TRBV9	many	.	CASSPGTYYEQYF	TGTGCCAGCAGCCCCGGGACTTATTACGAGCAGTACTTC
TRBJ1-2	TRBV20-1	many	.	CSARPPAPRVPFYGYTF	TGCAGTGCTAGACCCCCGGCGCCCCGCGTCCCATTTTATGGCTACACCTTC
TRBJ2-7	TRBV7-2	many	.	CASSLGQLYEQYF	TGTGCCAGCAGCTTAGGGCAGCTCTACGAGCAGTACTTC
TRBJ2-7	TRBV13	many	.	CASSLTRGRRFGYEQYF	TGTGCCAGCAGCTTAACAAGGGGCAGGAGGTTTGGTTACGAGCAGTACTTC
TRBJ2-5	TRBV19	once	.	CASSYSVGRVTKETQYF	TGTGCCAGTAGTTATAGTGTGGGCAGGGTAACAAAAGAGACCCAGTACTTC
TRBJ2-5	TRBV28	many	TRBD2	CASTSVGSGGQETQYF	TGTGCCAGCACCTCCGTAGGGAGCGGGGGTCAAGAGACCCAGTACTTC
TRBJ2-5	TRBV20-1	.	TRBD2	CSAHLAGEETQYF	TGCAGTGCTCACCTAGCGGGGGAAGAGACCCAGTACTTC
TRBJ2-7	TRBV30	once	.	CASRQGLGYEQYF	TGTGCCTCCCGACAGGGACTGGGCTACGAGCAGTACTTC
TRBJ1-1	TRBV6-1	.	.	CASSELAAVWAFF	TGTGCCAGCAGTGAATTGGCGGCCGTTTGGGCTTTCTTT
TRBJ2-5	TRBV28	many	.	CASSPAGEGALRAQYF	TGTGCCAGCAGTCCGGCCGGGGAGGGGGCGCTAAGGGCCCAGTACTTC
TRBJ2-5	TRBV6-2/TRBV6-3	many	.	CASTKDRWETQYF	TGTGCCAGCACCAAAGACAGGTGGGAGACCCAGTACTTC
TRBJ1-2	TRBV6-2/TRBV6-3	few	TRBD1	CASRSSGTGMAGYTF	TGTGCCAGCAGGAGCTCCGGGACAGGAATGGCGGGCTACACCTTC
TRBJ2-7	TRBV7-6	few	.	CATSRGLGSYEQYF	TGTGCCACCTCCCGGGGGCTGGGTTCCTACGAGCAGTACTTC
TRBJ2-7	TRBV7-8	.	TRBD2	CASSPLTSGTAYEQYF	TGTGCCAGCAGCCCACTGACTAGCGGGACTGCCTACGAGCAGTACTTC
TRBJ2-3	TRBV12-3/TRBV12-4	many	TRBD2	CASSSSGRISDTQYF	TGTGCCAGCAGTTCTAGCGGGAGGATCTCAGATACGCAGTATTTT